The clone carrying this T cell receptor beta chain was picked up a small number of times. Its antigen is not identified. V was clipped by 0 bases and J by 3 bases, with 12 bases between them. CDR3 length equals 15 residues. Per the germline V gene, CDR1 is SEHNR and CDR2 is FQNEAQ (reference sequence). This entry comes from a study of cytotoxic CD8 clonotypes in ibrutinib-treated CLL. Turning to the study itself: Approximately 25 partial and 2 complete responses; at median 68 months, 14 remitted, approximately 12 progressed.

PBMCs were cryopreserved, and roughly 2 micrograms of genomic DNA from them went into TCR beta libraries. This table comes from immunoSEQ multiplex PCR, and its TCRdb copy is limited to in-frame clones, with some not included. The data contain 270,000 or so clones, around 69% of them seen just once; the ten biggest clones take up approximately 5.1%. Study outcomes and limitations: Measured clonality at baseline was greater than in age-matched healthy donors and tracked with circulating CD8+ T-cell counts.

This clonotype originated in a human donor with chronic lymphocytic leukemia. This material consisted of PBMCs, taken at disease progression, from a patient treated with ibrutinib. The chain links TRBV7-9 to TRBJ2-7; a possible D gene is TRBD1 (6 bases). For the CDR3, the DNA is TGTGCCAGCAGCTTAGCACAGGGTGGGGGCTACGAGCAGTACTTC. This sequence encodes CASSLAQGGGYEQYF.